This TCR beta chain was observed in a study of memory CD4+ T cells and cytomegalovirus serostatus. V lost 4 bases and J lost 5, with 14 bases in between. The CDR3 loop spans 13 amino acids. CDR1 is SQVTM and CDR2 is ANQGSEA in the germline V gene. Single viable CD3+CD4+CD8-CD45RO+ cells were sorted as the memory CD4+ T cells. Positive selection with CD4 microbeads enriched total CD4+ T cells. The method was immunoSEQ multiplex PCR; TCRdb's version includes in-frame clones alone and lacks a portion of them. The sample records 50,000 to 75,000 clones, more than 75% being singletons. Study-wide findings and caveats: About 40% of the 164 known CMV-associated TCRbeta sequences appeared in CD4+ memory.

Regarding this clone: The antigen remains unidentified.

This chain uses TRBV29-1 with TRBJ1-2, with D perhaps TRBD1 (5 bases). Sequenced: memory CD4+ T cells from blood. The TCR was taken from an adult in good health and CMV-seronegative. The CDR3 is CSVASGPAYGYTF. The DNA for the CDR3 is TGCAGCGTTGCCTCAGGGCCCGCTTATGGCTACACCTTC.